The 9 T cell receptor beta chains presented below share a single source sample, sequenced in a study of T-cell reconstitution after alpha-beta-depleted transplantation in children. TCRbeta library preparation incorporated unique molecular identifiers. In TCRdb, the PCR reads were re-called with MiXCR into one record per CDR3 protein. The sample includes approximately 340,000 distinct CDR3 sequences, 10% seen only once; the top ten take approximately 2.3%. Sequences were derived from PBMCs from the stem cell graft donor, sampled from the stem cell graft. The receptors derive from a human donor who donated a stem cell graft to a child with acute lymphoblastic leukemia.

J is TRBJ2-7 and V is TRBV29-1, with a weak D call TRBD1 (7 bases). Trimming took 7 bases from V and 5 from J, leaving 15 bases between them. Germline assignment: CDR1 SQVTM and CDR2 ANQGSEA. The CDR3 extends over 12 amino acids. CDR3 bases: TGCAGCGACCCGACAGGGAGGCACGAGCAGTACTTC. Translating gives CSDPTGRHEQYF.

The chain recombines TRBV6-5 with TRBJ2-7; D may be TRBD1 or TRBD2 (5 bases each). Germline V CDR1 and CDR2: MNHEY, SVGAGI. Between the trimmed V and J ends, which lost 2 bases and 0 bases, there was a span of 11 bases. The CDR3 extends over 15 amino acids. As DNA, the CDR3 is TGTGCCAGCAGTTACCCAGGGAGCGGCTCCTACGAGCAGTACTTC. The encoded protein is CASSYPGSGSYEQYF.

A few counts support this clonotype. The gene calls are TRBV20-1 and TRBJ2-3; 11 bases align to TRBD2. Per the germline V gene, CDR1 is DFQATT and CDR2 is SNEGSKA (reference sequence). The CDR3 runs to 16 residues. V dropped 0 bases and J dropped 0; count of bases not matched to a gene: 2. The CDR3 here is CSAREWTSGSTDTQYF. The CDR3, as DNA: TGCAGTGCTAGAGAATGGACTAGCGGGAGCACAGATACGCAGTATTTT.

This clonotype has just a few counts. This chain links TRBV4-1 with TRBJ1-5; no clear D gene. The V gene's germline CDR1 is MGHRA and CDR2 YSYEKL. Trimming pared 5 bases from V and 7 bases from J, leaving 21 bases between. This CDR3 has 16 residues. CDR3 amino acids: CASSERHGGFGQPQHF. CDR3 coding DNA: TGCGCCAGCAGCGAGCGTCACGGCGGGTTTGGGCAGCCCCAGCATTTT.

This clonotype was seen a few times. This chain joins TRBV20-1 and TRBJ2-1; D gene ambiguous. CDR3 length: 17 amino acids. Germline V gene lookup returns CDR1 DFQATT and CDR2 SNEGSKA (reference sequence). V lost 4 bases, J lost 3 bases, and 22 bases lay in between. As DNA, the CDR3 is TGCAGTGCTAAGACATCAACCGCAGGTATCCTCTACAATGAGCAGTTCTTC. This gives the protein CSAKTSTAGILYNEQFF.

This clonotype occurred many times. V usage is TRBV5-1 and J usage is TRBJ2-7; unclear D gene. Trimming removed 0 bases from V and 3 bases from J, with 10 bases in between. Germline values: CDR1 SGHRS, CDR2 YFSETQ. The CDR3 is 14 residues long. CDR3 nucleotide sequence: TGCGCCAGCAGCTTGGGGCACTCGGACTACGAGCAGTACTTC. It translates to CASSLGHSDYEQYF. The complete variable domain, with remaining parts taken from reference TRBV5-1 and TRBJ2-7, reads KAGVTQTPRYLIKTRGQQVTLSCSPISGHRSVSWYQQTPGQGLQFLFEYFSETQRNKGNFPGRFSGRQFSNSRSEMNVSTLELGDSALYLCASSLGHSDYEQYFGPGTRLTVT.

V gene TRBV7-2 combines with J gene TRBJ1-1; D is perhaps TRBD1 (5 bases). Germline V CDR1 and CDR2: SGHTA, FQGNSA. The CDR3 runs to 15 residues. Trimming pared 5 bases from V and 5 bases from J, leaving 18 bases between. Here the CDR3 reads CASSLRVGEGTEAFF. The DNA of the CDR3 is TGTGCCAGCAGCCTGCGAGTAGGGGAGGGTACTGAAGCTTTCTTT.

There are many counts of this clonotype. The genes are TRBV5-1 and TRBJ2-2; 13 positions agree with TRBD2. The CDR3 has 17 residues. Unmatched junction bases numbered 8, after V lost 4 bases and J lost 5 bases. Germline values: CDR1 SGHRS, CDR2 YFSETQ. CDR3 nucleotide sequence: TGCGCCAGCAGCAAAGAACTAGCGGGAGGGCGTACCGGGGAGCTGTTTTTT. It yields the protein CASSKELAGGRTGELFF.

This clonotype was detected only a few times. V and J are TRBV7-9 and TRBJ1-1; the D gene is possibly TRBD1 (5 bases). Trimming cost V 8 bases and J 0 bases, with 10 bases left between them. The CDR3 contains 13 residues. CDR1 is SEHNR, CDR2 FQNEAQ, per germline (reference sequence). The CDR3 spells CASGDGVNTEAFF. The CDR3 DNA reads as TGTGCCAGCGGGGACGGGGTGAACACTGAAGCTTTCTTT.